This T cell receptor beta chain was sequenced for a study of response to subunit inactivated influenza vaccine. Broader study findings: It was suggested by the authors that few new T cells are recruited by each seasonal influenza vaccination.

Each CDR3 protein is one row after TCRdb ran MiXCR on the RT-PCR reads. The table has under 750,000 distinct CDR3 sequences, about an eighth seen once; the top ten hold roughly 10%. This clonotype was picked up many times. The antigen is not known. The TCR sequence derives from a man aged 50 or older who received an inactivated influenza vaccine. The sequences come from PBMCs from blood, collected on the day of vaccination.

CDR3 protein: CASSQDTRHQYF. The CDR3 DNA reads TGTGCCAGCAGCCAAGATACGAGACATCAGTACTTC. The chain couples TRBV3-1 to TRBJ2-7, with no clear D. V shed 0 bases and J shed 10 bases, with 10 bases lying between them. The CDR3 loop spans 12 amino acids. Germline V lookup: CDR1 LGHDT, CDR2 YNNKEL (reference sequence).